The 13 T cell receptor beta chains given below trace back to one sample, sequenced in a study of cytomegalovirus exposure and HLA in healthy donors. 60 Vbeta and 13 Jbeta primers were used in PCR. Profiled with immunoSEQ multiplex PCR; TCRdb holds only in-frame clones, not every one. The sample holds 150,000 to 200,000 clones. The specimen was PBMCs. The receptors stem from a woman younger than 35 in good health and CMV-seropositive.

The genes are TRBV19 and TRBJ1-3; D uncertain. The CDR3 sequence is 15 residues long. The germline V gene encodes CDR1 LNHDA and CDR2 SQIVND (reference sequence). Trimming cost V 8 bases and J 1 base, with 15 bases left between them. The CDR3 protein is CASSPPPGSGNTIYF. The CDR3 DNA follows: TGTGCCAGTTCCCCCCCACCGGGTTCTGGAAACACCATATATTTT.

The chain couples TRBV7-3 to TRBJ2-3, with 7 bases identical to TRBD1. The J segment lost 1 base and the V segment lost 1 base, leaving 2 bases of the junction unmatched. The CDR3 sequence is 15 residues long. Germline V gene sequence: CDR1 SGHTA, CDR2 FQGTGA. In DNA form, the CDR3 reads TGTGCCAGCAGCTTAATTGACAGGGGCACAGATACGCAGTATTTT. This encodes CASSLIDRGTDTQYF.

This rearrangement joins TRBV6-1 to TRBJ2-7, with a weak D call TRBD1 (6 bases). CDR3 length: 13 amino acids. Germline-derived CDR1 and CDR2 are MNHNS and SASEGT. The V gene lost 6 bases and the J gene lost 0 bases, with 9 bases spanning the gap. CDR3 nucleotide sequence: TGTGCCAGCAGGACAGGTCACTCCTACGAGCAGTACTTC. Residues: CASRTGHSYEQYF.

The V call is TRBV9, the J call TRBJ1-5; TRBD1 agrees at 8 bases. V trimming: 1 base; J trimming: 0 bases; junction bases outside the gene matches: 12. Per germline, CDR1 SGDLS and CDR2 YYNGEE. The CDR3 is 19 amino acids. CDR3: CASSVLQGQGDYSNQPQHF. In DNA, the CDR3 is TGTGCCAGCAGCGTATTACAAGGACAGGGAGATTATAGCAATCAGCCCCAGCATTTT.

The chain carries TRBV6-1 and TRBJ1-6, with TRBD1 matching 11 bases. Germline CDR1 and CDR2: MNHNS and SASEGT. The trim removed 7 bases at V and 8 bases at J, leaving 4 bases unmatched. The CDR3 is 14 residues long. The CDR3 here is CASTRDRGDSPLHF. The DNA of the CDR3 is TGTGCCAGCACCCGGGACAGGGGGGATTCACCCCTCCACTTT.

This chain links TRBV9 with TRBJ1-1; no reliable D call. Germline V gene sequence: CDR1 SGDLS, CDR2 YYNGEE. V dropped 0 bases and J dropped 1 base, with 10 bases sitting between them. The CDR3 is made up of 15 amino acids. The CDR3 region is CASSVGNGGNTEAFF. The CDR3, as DNA: TGTGCCAGCAGCGTAGGTAACGGTGGGAACACTGAAGCTTTCTTT.

The rearrangement links TRBV19 to TRBJ1-3, with a possible D match to TRBD1 (6 bases). CDR1 is LNHDA and CDR2 is SQIVND in the germline V gene (reference sequence). Trimming pared 6 bases from V and 0 bases from J, leaving 12 bases between. The CDR3 loop spans 15 amino acids. CDR3 sequence (DNA): TGTGCCAGTAGGTTACAGGGAGCCTCTGGAAACACCATATATTTT. Encoded protein: CASRLQGASGNTIYF. The entire variable domain, with the rest obtained from reference TRBV19 and TRBJ1-3, is as follows: DGGITQSPKYLFRKEGQNVTLSCEQNLNHDAMYWYRQDPGQGLRLIYYSQIVNDFQKGDIAEGYSVSREKKESFPLTVTSAQKNPTAFYLCASRLQGASGNTIYFGEGSWLTVV.

The gene calls are TRBV10-2 and TRBJ2-5; 7 bases match TRBD2. With 8 bases clipped from V and 0 bases from J, the junction kept 3 bases outside the gene matches. Germline V gene data show CDR1 as WSHSY and CDR2 as SAAADI. The CDR3 is 13 amino acids. The CDR3 coding sequence is TGCGCCAGCGGGCGGGGGTACCAAGAGACCCAGTACTTC. This sequence encodes CASGRGYQETQYF.

This sequence joins TRBV6-4 and TRBJ2-1; D is undetermined. The CDR3 has 14 residues. Germline V CDR1 and CDR2: MRHNA, SNTAGT. V was clipped by 0 bases and J by 1 base, with 4 bases between them. CDR3 bases: TGTGCCAGCAGTGACTCACTGTCCTACAATGAGCAGTTCTTC. It encodes CASSDSLSYNEQFF.

The chain has TRBV4-1 and TRBJ2-3; the D is unclear. The V end was cut by 2 bases, the J end by 2 bases, with 5 bases between. Germline CDR1 and CDR2: MGHRA and YSYEKL. The CDR3 is 13 amino acids. The CDR3 loop reads CASSQLYTDTQYF. As DNA, the CDR3 is TGCGCCAGCAGCCAACTATACACAGATACGCAGTATTTT.

This chain joins TRBV27 and TRBJ2-5; D possibly corresponds to TRBD1 (6 bases). The J call is uncertain, as TRBJ2-7 better fits the DNA end. CDR1 and CDR2 (germline): MNHEY, SMNVEV (reference sequence). CDR3 length: 15 amino acids. CDR3 region: CASSPPGQPPYEQYF. The DNA of the CDR3 is TGTGCCAGCAGTCCGCCCGGACAGCCCCCCTACGAGCAGTACTTC.

With regard to this clone: In the same sample, other DNA sequences code for this CDR3. The chain uses TRBV4-2 and TRBJ2-5, with 14 bases lining up with TRBD2. This CDR3 region has 16 residues. V dropped 4 bases and J dropped 2; count of bases not matched to a gene: 3. Germline-derived CDR1 and CDR2 are LGHNA and YNFKEQ. The CDR3 bases are TGTGCCAGCAGCCGGACTAGCGGGGGGCCACAAGAGACCCAGTACTTC. Translating gives CASSRTSGGPQETQYF.

The chain combines TRBV18 with TRBJ1-1, with 11 nucleotides matching TRBD1. Germline V gene sequence: CDR1 KGHSH, CDR2 LQKENI. The J segment lost 6 bases and the V segment lost 3 bases, leaving 12 bases of the junction unmatched. The CDR3 has 17 residues. The chain's CDR3 is CASSPMGTGGRRAEAFF. For the CDR3, the DNA is TGTGCCAGCTCACCGATGGGGACAGGGGGGAGGAGGGCTGAAGCTTTCTTT.